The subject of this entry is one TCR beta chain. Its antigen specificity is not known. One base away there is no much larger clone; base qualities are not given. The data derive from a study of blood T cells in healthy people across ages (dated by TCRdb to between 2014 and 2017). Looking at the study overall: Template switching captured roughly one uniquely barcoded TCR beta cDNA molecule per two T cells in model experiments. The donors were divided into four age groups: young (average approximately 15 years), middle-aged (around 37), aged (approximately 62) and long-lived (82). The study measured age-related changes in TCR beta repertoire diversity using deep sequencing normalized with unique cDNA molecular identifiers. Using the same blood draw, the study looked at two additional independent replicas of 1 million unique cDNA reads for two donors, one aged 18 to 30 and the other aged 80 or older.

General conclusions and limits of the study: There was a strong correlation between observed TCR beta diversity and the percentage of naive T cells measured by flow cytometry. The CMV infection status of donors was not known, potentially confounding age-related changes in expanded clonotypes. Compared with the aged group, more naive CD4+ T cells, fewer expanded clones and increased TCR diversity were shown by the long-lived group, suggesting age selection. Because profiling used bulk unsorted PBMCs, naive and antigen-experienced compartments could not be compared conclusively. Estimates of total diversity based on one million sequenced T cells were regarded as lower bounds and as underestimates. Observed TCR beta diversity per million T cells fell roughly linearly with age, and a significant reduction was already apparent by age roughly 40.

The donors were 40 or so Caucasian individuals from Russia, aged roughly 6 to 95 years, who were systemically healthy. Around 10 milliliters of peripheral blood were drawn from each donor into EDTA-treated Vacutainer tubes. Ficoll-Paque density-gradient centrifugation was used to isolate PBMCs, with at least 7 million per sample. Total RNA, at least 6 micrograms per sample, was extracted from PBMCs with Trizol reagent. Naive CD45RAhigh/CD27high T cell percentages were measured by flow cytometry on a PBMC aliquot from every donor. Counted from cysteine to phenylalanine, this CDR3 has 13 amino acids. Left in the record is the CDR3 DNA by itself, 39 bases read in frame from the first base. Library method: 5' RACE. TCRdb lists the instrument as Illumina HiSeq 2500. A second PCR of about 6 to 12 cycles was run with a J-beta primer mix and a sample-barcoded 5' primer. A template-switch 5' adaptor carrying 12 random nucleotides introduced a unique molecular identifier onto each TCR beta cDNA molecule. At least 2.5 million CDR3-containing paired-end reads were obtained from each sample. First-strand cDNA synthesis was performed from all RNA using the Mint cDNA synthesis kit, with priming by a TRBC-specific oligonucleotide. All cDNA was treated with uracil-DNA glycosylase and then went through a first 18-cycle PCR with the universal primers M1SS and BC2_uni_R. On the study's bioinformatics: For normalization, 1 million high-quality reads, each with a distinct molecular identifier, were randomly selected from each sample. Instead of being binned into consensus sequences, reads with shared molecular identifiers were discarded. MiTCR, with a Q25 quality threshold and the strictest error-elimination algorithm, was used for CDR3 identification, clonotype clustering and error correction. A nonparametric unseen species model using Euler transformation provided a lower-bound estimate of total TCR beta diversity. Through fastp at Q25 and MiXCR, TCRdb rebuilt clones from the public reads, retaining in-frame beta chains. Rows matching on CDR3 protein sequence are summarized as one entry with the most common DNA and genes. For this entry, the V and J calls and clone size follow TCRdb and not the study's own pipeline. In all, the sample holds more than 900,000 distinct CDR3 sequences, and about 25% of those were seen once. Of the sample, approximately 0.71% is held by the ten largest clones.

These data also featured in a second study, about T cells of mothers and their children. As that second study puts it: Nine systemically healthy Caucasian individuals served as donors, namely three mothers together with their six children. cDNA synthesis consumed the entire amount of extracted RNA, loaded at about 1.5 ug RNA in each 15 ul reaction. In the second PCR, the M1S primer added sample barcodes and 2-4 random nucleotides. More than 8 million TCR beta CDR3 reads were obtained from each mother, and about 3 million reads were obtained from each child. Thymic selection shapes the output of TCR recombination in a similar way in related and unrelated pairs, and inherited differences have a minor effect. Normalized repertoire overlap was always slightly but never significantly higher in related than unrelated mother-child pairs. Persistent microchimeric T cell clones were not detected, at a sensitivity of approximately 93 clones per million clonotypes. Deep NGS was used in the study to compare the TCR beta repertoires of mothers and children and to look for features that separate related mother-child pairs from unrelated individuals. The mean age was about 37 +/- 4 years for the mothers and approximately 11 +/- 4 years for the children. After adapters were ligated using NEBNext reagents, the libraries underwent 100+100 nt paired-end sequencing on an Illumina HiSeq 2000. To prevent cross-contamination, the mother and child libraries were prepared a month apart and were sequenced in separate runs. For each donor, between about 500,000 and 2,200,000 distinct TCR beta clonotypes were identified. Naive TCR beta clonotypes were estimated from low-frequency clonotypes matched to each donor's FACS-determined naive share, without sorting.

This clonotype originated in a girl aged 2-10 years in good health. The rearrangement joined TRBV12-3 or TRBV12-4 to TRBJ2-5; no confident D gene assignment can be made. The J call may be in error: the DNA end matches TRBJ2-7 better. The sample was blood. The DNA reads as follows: TGTGCCAGCAGTTTAGCGCAAATCAACGAGCAGTACTTC. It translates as CASSLAQINEQYF.